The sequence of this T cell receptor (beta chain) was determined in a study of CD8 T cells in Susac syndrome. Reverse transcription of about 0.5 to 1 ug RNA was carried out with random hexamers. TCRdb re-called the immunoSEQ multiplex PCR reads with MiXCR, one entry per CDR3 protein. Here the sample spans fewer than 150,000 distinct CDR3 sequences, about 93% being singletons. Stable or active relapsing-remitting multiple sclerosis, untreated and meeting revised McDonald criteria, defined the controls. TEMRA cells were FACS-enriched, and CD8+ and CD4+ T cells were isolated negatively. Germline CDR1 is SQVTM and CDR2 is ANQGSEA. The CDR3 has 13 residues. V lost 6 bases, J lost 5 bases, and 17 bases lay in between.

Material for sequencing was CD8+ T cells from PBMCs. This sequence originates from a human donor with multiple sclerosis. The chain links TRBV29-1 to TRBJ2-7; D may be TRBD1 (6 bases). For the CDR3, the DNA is TGCAGCGTGCAGACAGGTTCTTTCGACGAGCAGTACTTC. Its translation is CSVQTGSFDEQYF.